This T cell receptor (beta chain) stems from a study of spatial heterogeneity in lung cancer. The library protocol tagged each TCR cDNA with a unique molecular identifier. Each CDR3 protein is one row after TCRdb ran MiXCR on the 5' RACE reads. This sample has some 36,000 distinct CDR3 sequences, with over 6.5% found just once. Stated time point: blood at routine non-recurrence follow-up after resection. The input material, whole RNA from tumor, nontumor lung or frozen PBMC, was sequenced unsorted. This CDR3 comprises 14 residues. From germline, CDR1 is MGHDK and CDR2 SYGVNS. The trim removed 1 base at V and 2 bases at J, leaving 2 bases unmatched. The sample holds many counts of this clonotype.

The sequence was obtained from a male donor with early-stage non-small cell lung cancer. This sample comprised PBMCs, obtained at follow-up. The V and J genes are TRBV25-1 and TRBJ2-7; TRBD1 matches at 7 bases. Here the CDR3 reads CASSEFTGAYEQYF. In DNA form, the CDR3 reads TGTGCCAGCAGTGAATTTACAGGGGCCTACGAGCAGTACTTC.